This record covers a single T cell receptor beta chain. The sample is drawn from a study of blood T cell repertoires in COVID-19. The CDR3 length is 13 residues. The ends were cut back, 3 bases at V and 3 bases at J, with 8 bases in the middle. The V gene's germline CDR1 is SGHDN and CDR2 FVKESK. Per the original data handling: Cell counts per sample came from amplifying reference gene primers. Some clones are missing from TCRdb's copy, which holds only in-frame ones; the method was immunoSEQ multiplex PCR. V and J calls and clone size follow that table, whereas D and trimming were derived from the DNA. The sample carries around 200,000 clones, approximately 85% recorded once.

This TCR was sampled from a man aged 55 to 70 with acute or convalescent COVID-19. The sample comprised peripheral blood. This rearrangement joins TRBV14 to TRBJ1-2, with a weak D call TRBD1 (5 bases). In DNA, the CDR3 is TGTGCCAGCAGCCAGAGGACACACTATGGCTACACCTTC. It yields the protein CASSQRTHYGYTF.